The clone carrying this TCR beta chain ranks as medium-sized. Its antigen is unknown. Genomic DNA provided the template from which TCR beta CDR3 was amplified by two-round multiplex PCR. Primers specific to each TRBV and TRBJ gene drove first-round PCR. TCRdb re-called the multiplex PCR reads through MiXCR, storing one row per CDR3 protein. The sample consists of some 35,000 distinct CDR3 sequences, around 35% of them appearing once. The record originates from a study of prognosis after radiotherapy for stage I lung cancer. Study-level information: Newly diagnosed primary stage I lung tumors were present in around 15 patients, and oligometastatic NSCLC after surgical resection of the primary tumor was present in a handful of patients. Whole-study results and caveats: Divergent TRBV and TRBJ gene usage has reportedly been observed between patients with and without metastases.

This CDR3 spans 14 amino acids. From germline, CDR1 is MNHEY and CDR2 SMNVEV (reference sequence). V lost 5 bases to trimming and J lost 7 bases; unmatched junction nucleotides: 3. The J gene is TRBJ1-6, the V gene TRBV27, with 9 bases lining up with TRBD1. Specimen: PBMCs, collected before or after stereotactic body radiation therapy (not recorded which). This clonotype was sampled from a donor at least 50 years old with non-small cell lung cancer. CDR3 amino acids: CASSHGQGNSPLHF. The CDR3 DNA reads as TGTGCCAGCAGTCACGGACAGGGGAATTCACCCCTCCACTTT.